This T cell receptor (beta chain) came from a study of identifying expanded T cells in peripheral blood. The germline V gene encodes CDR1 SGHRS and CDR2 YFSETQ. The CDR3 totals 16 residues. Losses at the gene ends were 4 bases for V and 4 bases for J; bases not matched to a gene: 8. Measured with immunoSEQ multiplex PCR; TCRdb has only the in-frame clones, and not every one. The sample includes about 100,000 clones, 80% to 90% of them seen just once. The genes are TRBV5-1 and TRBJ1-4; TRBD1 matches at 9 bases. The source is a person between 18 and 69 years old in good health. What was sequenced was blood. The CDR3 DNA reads TGCGCCAGCAGCCCTGGACGACAGGGGGTTAATGAAAAACTGTTTTTT. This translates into CASSPGRQGVNEKLFF.